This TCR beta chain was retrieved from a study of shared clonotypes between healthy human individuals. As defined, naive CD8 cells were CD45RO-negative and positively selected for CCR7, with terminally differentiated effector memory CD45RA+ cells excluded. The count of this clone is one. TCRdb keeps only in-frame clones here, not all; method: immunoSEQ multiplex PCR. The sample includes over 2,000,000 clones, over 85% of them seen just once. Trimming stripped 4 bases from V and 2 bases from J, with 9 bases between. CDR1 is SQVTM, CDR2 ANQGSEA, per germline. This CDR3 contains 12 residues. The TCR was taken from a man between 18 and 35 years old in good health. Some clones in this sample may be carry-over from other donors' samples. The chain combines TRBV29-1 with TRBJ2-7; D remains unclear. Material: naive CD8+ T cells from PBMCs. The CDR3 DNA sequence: TGCAGCGTTGTGGCAGAAACCTACGAGCAGTACTTC. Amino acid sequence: CSVVAETYEQYF.